These 6 T cell receptor beta chains were all obtained from the same sample, sequenced in a study of blood T cells in healthy people across ages. Primed by a sample-barcoded 5' primer and a J-beta primer mix, a second PCR proceeded for 7 to 11 cycles. MiXCR was run by TCRdb on the 5' RACE reads, yielding one entry per CDR3 protein. The data contain 1.5 million to 2 million distinct CDR3 sequences, about 35% of them seen just once; the ten biggest clones take up approximately 10%. Sequencing used blood. These receptors all come from a woman younger than 45 in good health.

This sequence joins TRBV21-1 and TRBJ2-7; TRBD1 reflects the table's D call only, with no check against the DNA. TRBV21-1 is a pseudogene segment. This CDR3 has 17 amino acids. The CDR3 loop is CASSKIVPGTGKYEQYF. DNA for the CDR3: TGTGCCAGCAGCAAAATCGTCCCCGGGACAGGGAAATACGAGCAGTACTTC.

This clonotype was seen only a few times. V is TRBV20-1 and J is TRBJ1-2; 8 bases match TRBD1. The V gene's germline CDR1 is DFQATT and CDR2 SNEGSKA (reference sequence). V lost 6 bases, J lost 3 bases, and 9 bases stayed unmatched. This CDR3 comprises 14 residues. The CDR3 nucleotides are TGCAGTGCAAGGACAGGGAATAGTGACTATGGCTACACCTTC. It codes for CSARTGNSDYGYTF.

The chain employs TRBV11-2 and TRBJ2-5; D is uncertain. The ends were cut back, 7 bases at V and 4 bases at J, with 16 bases in the middle. The CDR3 is 14 residues long. The germline V gene has CDR1 SGHAT and CDR2 FQNNGV. The CDR3 sequence: CASNPVRGRETQYF. The CDR3 DNA follows: TGTGCCAGCAACCCGGTCAGAGGTCGAGAGACCCAGTACTTC.

This clonotype showed up many times. This chain joins TRBV7-2 and TRBJ2-3; the D is unclear. Germline V gives CDR1 SGHTA, CDR2 FQGNSA. Trimming took 2 bases from V and 3 from J, leaving 9 bases between them. CDR3 length equals 14 residues. The DNA for the CDR3 is TGTGCCAGCAGCTTAATTGCCCAAACAGATACGCAGTATTTT. Amino acid sequence: CASSLIAQTDTQYF. Filled out from reference TRBV7-2 and TRBJ2-3, the complete variable domain reads GAGVSQSPSNKVTEKGKDVELRCDPISGHTALYWYRQSLGQGLEFLIYFQGNSAPDKSGLPSDRFSAERTGGSVSTLTIQRTQQEDSAVYLCASSLIAQTDTQYFGPGTRLTVL.

The chain employs TRBV10-3 and TRBJ2-7; TRBD1 is a possible D gene (6 bases). V was shortened by 6 bases and J by 5 bases, with 17 bases between the two germline ends. Germline V CDR1 and CDR2: ENHRY, SYGVKD. This CDR3 is 14 amino acids long. The CDR3 sequence is CAISGLTGNHEQYF. CDR3 in DNA: TGTGCCATCAGCGGGCTTACAGGGAACCACGAGCAGTACTTC.

This sequence joins TRBV12-3 or TRBV12-4 and TRBJ1-6; D gene unclear. CDR3 length: 15 residues. The ends were cut back, 7 bases at V and 5 bases at J, with 15 bases in the middle. The CDR3 is CASTIRRMDNSPLHF. CDR3 nucleotides: TGTGCCAGCACCATCAGACGCATGGATAATTCACCCCTCCACTTT.